In this sample, the clone carrying this TCR beta chain turned up a few times. Its matching antigen is unknown. The sample belongs to a study of CD8 T cells in ankylosing spondylitis. Study observations and caveats: Disease-linked clones proved CD8+ and comparatively uncommon in peripheral blood. Certain motif variants had earlier appeared in reactive arthritis synovial fluid and blood. Blood from ankylosing spondylitis patients appeared to carry a characteristic roughly 8-variant TCR beta motif. As reported, disease-linked clones showed significant enrichment in matched ankylosing spondylitis synovial fluid.

CDR1 and CDR2 (germline): LGHNA, YNFKEQ. The V end lost 0 bases, the J end lost 7 bases, and 15 bases lay between the germline ends. This CDR3 spans 15 amino acids. Making the TCR beta libraries involved quantitative 5'-RACE with molecular barcodes. TCRdb reanalysed the 5' RACE reads using MiXCR and keeps one entry per CDR3 protein. This table has roughly 700,000 distinct CDR3 sequences, about 20% appearing once. V is TRBV4-2 and J is TRBJ1-2; D gene uncertain. This receptor was identified in a male donor with ankylosing spondylitis. The sequencing input was blood, either unsorted or a sorted T cell fraction (not recorded which). CDR3 amino acids: CASSQDSGNKGGYTF. The CDR3 DNA reads TGTGCCAGCAGCCAAGATTCGGGAAATAAGGGTGGCTACACCTTC.